This entry lists 22 T cell receptor beta chains sequenced from one sample in a study of blood T cell repertoires in COVID-19. This table comes from immunoSEQ multiplex PCR, and its TCRdb copy is limited to in-frame clones, with some not included. Here the sample spans about 150,000 clones, about nine tenths being singletons. The sequencing sample was made of peripheral blood. Source of these receptors: a woman in her sixties or seventies with active or convalescent COVID-19.

The genes are TRBV5-4 and TRBJ2-1; possible D gene TRBD1, 5 bases. The V end was cut by 2 bases, the J end by 4 bases, with 7 bases between. This CDR3 has 13 residues. The germline CDR1 and CDR2 sequences are SGHNT and YYREEE (reference sequence). The CDR3 DNA reads TGTGCCAGCAGCTTTGGGGCTTACAATGAGCAGTTCTTC. This translates into CASSFGAYNEQFF. Full variable domain (rest looked up from reference TRBV5-4 and TRBJ2-1): ETGVTQSPTHLIKTRGQQVTLRCSSQSGHNTVSWYQQALGQGPQFIFQYYREEENGRGNFPPRFSGLQFPNYSSELNVNALELDDSALYLCASSFGAYNEQFFGPGTRLTVL.

This chain joins TRBV2 and TRBJ1-1, with unresolved D. Germline V gene data show CDR1 as SNHLY and CDR2 as FYNNEI. V dropped 7 bases and J dropped 5 bases, with 11 bases sitting between them. The CDR3 runs to 12 residues. The CDR3 loop reads CASTYSGTEAFF. Written as DNA, the CDR3 is TGTGCCAGCACCTACTCCGGGACTGAAGCTTTCTTT.

This sequence joins TRBV7-9 and TRBJ2-7; 7 bases are a match to TRBD2. Germline loops: CDR1 SEHNR, CDR2 FQNEAQ (reference sequence). The CDR3 consists of 17 residues. J gave up 3 bases and V 2 bases, and 13 bases lay outside the gene matches. This CDR3 is CASSLTLLVGGFYEQYF. The CDR3 nucleotides read TGTGCCAGCAGCTTAACCCTTTTAGTGGGGGGGTTCTACGAGCAGTACTTC. Supplemented by reference TRBV7-9 and TRBJ2-7, the full variable domain reads DTGVSQNPRHKITKRGQNVTFRCDPISEHNRLYWYRQTLGQGPEFLTYFQNEAQLEKSRLLSDRFSAERPKGSFSTLEIQRTEQGDSAMYLCASSLTLLVGGFYEQYFGPGTRLTVT.

The V gene is TRBV7-3, the J gene TRBJ2-1; weak D call: TRBD2 (6 bases). From germline, CDR1 is SGHTA and CDR2 FQGTGA. The V gene lost 2 bases and the J gene lost 10 bases, with 18 bases spanning the gap. The CDR3 extends over 15 amino acids. CDR3 DNA sequence: TGTGCCAGCAGCTTAGGGGTTTCCATGGCGGGGGAGCAGTTCTTC. It specifies CASSLGVSMAGEQFF.

This clone was counted only a few times. The V and J genes are TRBV6-5 and TRBJ2-1; 8 bases align to TRBD2. J was trimmed by 5 bases and V by 4 bases; bases with no gene match: 4. There are 14 residues in the CDR3. CDR1 and CDR2 (germline): MNHEY, SVGAGI. The CDR3 reads CASSSPGLDNEQFF. The DNA of the CDR3 is TGTGCCAGCAGTTCCCCGGGACTAGACAATGAGCAGTTCTTC.

The rearrangement uses TRBV6-2 or TRBV6-3 and TRBJ1-1, with 7 bases aligning to TRBD1. The junction had 1 base not matched to a gene; V was cut back by 5 bases and J by 1 base. The CDR3 has 13 amino acids. The germline gives CDR1 MNHEY, CDR2 SVGEGT. In DNA form, the CDR3 reads TGTGCCAGCAGTCAGGGGGGGAACACTGAAGCTTTCTTT. As protein: CASSQGGNTEAFF.

The chain has TRBV21-1 and TRBJ1-6; TRBD1 is the table's D call, not checked against the DNA. TRBV21-1 is marked as a pseudogene. CDR3 length: 17 amino acids. The CDR3: CASKRPGHFLDNSPLHF. Written as DNA, the CDR3 is TGTGCCAGCAAGAGGCCGGGACACTTTTTGGATAATTCACCCCTCCACTTT.

A single count supports this clone. This chain uses TRBV5-1 with TRBJ2-2; no definite D call. CDR3 length: 12 amino acids. The germline V gene has CDR1 SGHRS and CDR2 YFSETQ. The V and J ends lost 3 bases and 4 bases respectively, with 4 bases between them. The CDR3 loop reads CASSSGTGELFF. CDR3 DNA: TGCGCCAGCAGCTCGGGCACCGGGGAGCTGTTTTTT.

CDR3 nucleotides: TGTGCCAGCAGCCCGGGGACAGGCCATCAGCCCCAGCATTTT. As protein: CASSPGTGHQPQHF. This chain joins TRBV5-8 and TRBJ1-5; 8 bases align to TRBD1. Germline loops: CDR1 SGHTS, CDR2 YDEGEE. This CDR3 region has 14 residues. The V and J ends lost 4 bases and 5 bases, in that order; junction bases with no gene match: 5.

The V call is TRBV19, the J call TRBJ1-5; D unresolved. The CDR3 has 15 residues. Trimming stripped 3 bases from V and 6 bases from J, with 15 bases between. The germline gives CDR1 LNHDA, CDR2 SQIVND (reference sequence). The CDR3 loop reads CASSIRTGIGQPQHF. CDR3 coding DNA: TGTGCCAGTAGTATCAGGACGGGGATCGGTCAGCCCCAGCATTTT.

This clone appeared once. The chain couples TRBV5-1 to TRBJ1-2; tentatively, D is TRBD1 (6 bases). The V end was cut by 3 bases, the J end by 4 bases, with 16 bases between. The V gene's germline CDR1 is SGHRS and CDR2 YFSETQ. This CDR3 region has 15 residues. This chain's CDR3 is CASSSWGGAGYGYTF. The CDR3 DNA sequence: TGCGCCAGCAGCTCCTGGGGGGGCGCGGGCTATGGCTACACCTTC. The full variable domain, its missing parts supplied by reference TRBV5-1 and TRBJ1-2, is KAGVTQTPRYLIKTRGQQVTLSCSPISGHRSVSWYQQTPGQGLQFLFEYFSETQRNKGNFPGRFSGRQFSNSRSEMNVSTLELGDSALYLCASSSWGGAGYGYTFGSGTRLTVV.

The V gene is TRBV30, the J gene TRBJ1-4; D not resolved. CDR1 and CDR2 from the germline V gene are GTSNPN and SVGIG (reference sequence). CDR3 length: 11 amino acids. V lost 0 bases to trimming and J lost 8 bases, with 4 bases between them. CDR3: CAWSVQEKLFF. In DNA, the CDR3 is TGTGCCTGGAGTGTCCAGGAAAAACTGTTTTTT.

The rearrangement uses TRBV6-2 or TRBV6-3 and TRBJ1-3; D remains unclear. This CDR3 has 13 amino acids. The ends were cut back, 6 bases at V and 0 bases at J, with 6 bases in the middle. CDR1 and CDR2 from the germline V gene are MNHEY and SVGEGT. The CDR3 loop reads CASSPSSGNTIYF. CDR3 nucleotide sequence: TGTGCCAGCAGCCCGAGCTCTGGAAACACCATATATTTT.

The V gene is TRBV27, the J gene TRBJ2-3; tentatively, D is TRBD2 (7 bases). CDR3 size: 15 residues. From germline, CDR1 is MNHEY and CDR2 SMNVEV (reference sequence). V gave up 3 bases and J gave up 5 bases, with 15 bases separating them. The CDR3 DNA reads as TGTGCCAGCAGTTTTTTAGGGGGGGTTCAAGATACGCAGTATTTT. Translation gives CASSFLGGVQDTQYF.

This chain joins TRBV5-1 and TRBJ1-4, with D possibly matching TRBD1 (5 bases). This CDR3 comprises 16 residues. Germline V gene lookup returns CDR1 SGHRS and CDR2 YFSETQ. The ends were cut back, 0 bases at V and 8 bases at J, with 17 bases in the middle. The CDR3 loop reads CASSLDGRGYQEKLFF. In DNA, the CDR3 is TGCGCCAGCAGCTTGGATGGGAGGGGATATCAAGAAAAACTGTTTTTT.

Only a few counts were recorded for this clone. The chain couples TRBV12-3 or TRBV12-4 to TRBJ2-7; D not certain. The CDR3 loop spans 12 amino acids. V was shortened by 3 bases and J by 3 bases, with 6 bases between the two germline ends. The CDR3, as DNA: TGTGCCAGCAGTTTTCCCGGCTACGAGCAGTACTTC. This gives the protein CASSFPGYEQYF.

CDR3 DNA: TGTGCCAGCAGCGTTATAGGGGGTAGCACTGAAGCTTTCTTT. Translation: CASSVIGGSTEAFF. The chain employs TRBV9 and TRBJ1-1; possible D gene TRBD1, 6 bases. Trimming removed 2 bases at V and 4 bases at J, with 12 bases between. The CDR3 is 14 residues long. CDR1 is SGDLS and CDR2 is YYNGEE in the germline V gene.

This sequence joins TRBV11-2 and TRBJ2-7; a weak D match, TRBD2 (6 bases). Germline V CDR1 and CDR2: SGHAT, FQNNGV. The CDR3 totals 15 residues. V lost 5 bases and J lost 3, with 17 bases in between. The CDR3 nucleotides are TGTGCCAGCAGCCGACGGGGGTCATCAAACTACGAGCAGTACTTC. It encodes CASSRRGSSNYEQYF.

The V and J genes are TRBV2 and TRBJ1-4; TRBD1 aligns across 8 bases. The junction had 9 bases not matched to a gene; V was cut back by 6 bases and J by 0 bases. Germline V CDR1 and CDR2: SNHLY, FYNNEI. The CDR3 extends over 17 amino acids. The chain's CDR3 is CASRGQALSATNEKLFF. The CDR3 region has the DNA TGTGCCAGCAGGGGACAGGCATTATCCGCAACTAATGAAAAACTGTTTTTT.

In this sample, this clone turned up once. This chain connects TRBV7-8 to TRBJ2-7, with TRBD2 matching over 12 bases. The CDR3 has 15 residues. V shed 10 bases and J 0 bases; nucleotides not matched to a gene: 7. From germline, CDR1 is SGHVS and CDR2 FQNEAQ. The CDR3 loop reads CATIGLAGTSYEQYF. The CDR3 DNA reads TGTGCCACCATCGGACTAGCGGGGACCTCCTACGAGCAGTACTTC.

The chain joins TRBV19 to TRBJ2-2; 9 bases align to TRBD1. CDR1 is LNHDA, CDR2 SQIVND, per germline (reference sequence). J gave up 4 bases and V 2 bases, and 8 bases lay outside the gene matches. The CDR3 contains 17 residues. In nucleotides, the CDR3 is TGTGCCAGTAGTATAAGACAGGGGGGAGAAACCACCGGGGAGCTGTTTTTT. It specifies CASSIRQGGETTGELFF.

The J gene is TRBJ1-3, the V gene TRBV5-4; 7 nucleotides agree with TRBD1. CDR3 length equals 14 residues. J lost 3 bases, V lost 4 bases, and 4 bases had no gene match. The germline V gene encodes CDR1 SGHNT and CDR2 YYREEE (reference sequence). For the CDR3, the DNA is TGTGCCAGCAGCCCACAGGGGAGTGGAAACACCATATATTTT. It yields the protein CASSPQGSGNTIYF. Full variable domain (missing parts from reference TRBV5-4 and TRBJ1-3): ETGVTQSPTHLIKTRGQQVTLRCSSQSGHNTVSWYQQALGQGPQFIFQYYREEENGRGNFPPRFSGLQFPNYSSELNVNALELDDSALYLCASSPQGSGNTIYFGEGSWLTVV.